This T cell receptor beta chain was identified during a study of regulatory T cells in long-lasting Graves disease. Overall study results and limits: With approximately 2,800 shared public clonotypes, persistent patients exceeded new patients, who shared 966. Persistent Graves' patients had lower TCR diversity than newly diagnosed ones.

Time point described: persistent/refractory GD, antithyroid drugs over 5 years with positive TRAb. Researchers made the TCR library from RNA that was extracted from PBMCs. As to this clonotype: Its antigen is still unknown.

HTBI primers from iRepertoire and Arm-PCR of CDR3 regions yielded the TCR beta libraries. How the authors handled the data: The identification of roughly 62 TRBV and roughly 15 TRBJ segments was made across samples. TCRdb processed the multiplex PCR reads anew with MiXCR; each CDR3 protein has one entry. Here the V and J calls rest on TCRdb's processing, not on the authors' analysis. Of around 400,000 distinct CDR3 sequences in the sample, about a quarter were seen once. The sequence derives from a female donor with Graves disease. This sample comprised peripheral blood mononuclear cells (PBMCs), obtained when the disease was refractory, from a patient treated with antithyroid drugs.

The CDR3 loop reads CASSHGLIREGYTF. In DNA, the CDR3 is TGTGCCAGCAGCCACGGACTGATTCGTGAAGGCTACACCTTC. The J gene is TRBJ1-2, the V gene TRBV12-3 or TRBV12-4; D is uncertain. V lost 6 bases, J lost 8 bases, and 19 bases lay in between. CDR3 length equals 14 residues.